A single sample gave rise to the 10 T cell receptor beta chains below, sequenced in a study of T cell responses to AZD1222 COVID-19 vaccine. Measured with immunoSEQ multiplex PCR; TCRdb has only the in-frame clones, and not every one. The sample consists of 150,000 to 190,000 clones, 90% of them appearing once. The specimen comprised peripheral blood, sampled 28 days after the second AZD1222 dose. The receptors were sampled from an adult who received the AZD1222 COVID-19 vaccine.

The rearrangement uses TRBV9 and TRBJ1-4; D remains ambiguous. The V gene lost 7 bases and the J gene lost 5 bases, with 15 bases spanning the gap. This CDR3 is built from 14 residues. CDR1 SGDLS and CDR2 YYNGEE come from the germline V gene. CDR3 sequence reads: CASGPGVANEKLFF. In DNA form, the CDR3 reads TGTGCCAGCGGCCCTGGCGTAGCGAATGAAAAACTGTTTTTT.

The chain uses TRBV11-2 and TRBJ1-6; the D is unclear. In germline, CDR1 is SGHAT, CDR2 FQNNGV. Deletions cut 5 bases from V and 7 bases from J, with 18 bases between. CDR3 length: 16 amino acids. CDR3 loop: CASSPRFTGWNSPLHF. CDR3 sequence (DNA): TGTGCCAGCAGCCCACGGTTTACCGGTTGGAATTCACCCCTCCACTTT.

This clone was recorded only once. V is TRBV28 and J is TRBJ1-2; D gene unclear. The germline gives CDR1 MDHEN, CDR2 SYDVKM. This CDR3 has 11 residues. Written as DNA, the CDR3 is TGTGGTACCGGGAGAGAAGATGGCTACACCTTC. Protein product: CGTGREDGYTF.

V is TRBV10-1 and J is TRBJ2-1, with TRBD2 matching over 7 bases. The trim removed 3 bases at V and 3 bases at J, leaving 5 bases unmatched. The V gene's germline CDR1 is WNHNN and CDR2 SYGVQD (reference sequence). The CDR3 has 15 amino acids. The CDR3 nucleotides are TGCGCCAGCAGTGAAGGGGAGGGAGGCTACAATGAGCAGTTCTTC. Its translation: CASSEGEGGYNEQFF.

The gene calls are TRBV10-3 and TRBJ2-1, with 8 nucleotides matching TRBD2. Germline V CDR1 and CDR2: ENHRY, SYGVKD. V lost 2 bases to trimming and J lost 0 bases; unmatched junction nucleotides: 0. This CDR3 comprises 15 residues. This CDR3 is CAISETSGSYNEQFF. The CDR3 nucleotides are TGTGCCATCAGTGAGACTAGCGGCTCCTACAATGAGCAGTTCTTC.

Remarks on this clone: Different DNA sequences within this sample yield the same CDR3. This sequence joins TRBV18 and TRBJ2-3, with 10 bases fitting TRBD1. From germline, CDR1 is KGHSH and CDR2 LQKENI. The CDR3 contains 13 residues. J lost 9 bases, V lost 3 bases, and 3 bases had no gene match. The CDR3 here is CASSPGTGDTQYF. Written as DNA, the CDR3 is TGTGCCAGCTCACCCGGGACAGGGGACACGCAGTATTTT.

The V call is TRBV6-5, the J call TRBJ1-6; TRBD1 matches at 9 bases. V was pared by 1 base and J by 9 bases, with 4 bases of the junction left unmatched. This CDR3 contains 15 residues. Germline V gives CDR1 MNHEY, CDR2 SVGAGI. The chain's CDR3 is CASSYWTGVGSPLHF. DNA of the CDR3: TGTGCCAGCAGTTACTGGACAGGGGTAGGTTCACCCCTCCACTTT.

This clone has only one observation. The DNA of the CDR3 is TGTGCCAGCACCAACAACGGGCGGGAAAAGCAGTTCTTC. It specifies CASTNNGREKQFF. This chain joins TRBV7-3 and TRBJ2-1; TRBD2 might be the D (6 bases). The CDR3 extends over 13 amino acids. Deletions cut 7 bases from V and 11 bases from J, with 18 bases between. Germline V gene data show CDR1 as SGHTA and CDR2 as FQGTGA.

Only a few counts were recorded for this clone. This chain links TRBV6-1 with TRBJ2-1; 11 bases match TRBD2. The V segment lost 3 bases and the J segment 7 bases; nucleotides outside the gene matches: 11. The CDR3 totals 17 residues. From germline, CDR1 is MNHNS and CDR2 SASEGT. CDR3 in DNA: TGTGCCAGCAGTGATAGCGGGAGGGGGAGGATATCAAATGAGCAGTTCTTC. As protein: CASSDSGRGRISNEQFF.

This sequence joins TRBV19 and TRBJ1-4; D ambiguous. V lost 5 bases and J lost 0, with 13 bases in between. In germline, CDR1 is LNHDA, CDR2 SQIVND (reference sequence). The CDR3 is made up of 16 amino acids. The CDR3 nucleotides read TGTGCCAGTAGTTACACATCGGGTGCAACTAATGAAAAACTGTTTTTT. Protein: CASSYTSGATNEKLFF.